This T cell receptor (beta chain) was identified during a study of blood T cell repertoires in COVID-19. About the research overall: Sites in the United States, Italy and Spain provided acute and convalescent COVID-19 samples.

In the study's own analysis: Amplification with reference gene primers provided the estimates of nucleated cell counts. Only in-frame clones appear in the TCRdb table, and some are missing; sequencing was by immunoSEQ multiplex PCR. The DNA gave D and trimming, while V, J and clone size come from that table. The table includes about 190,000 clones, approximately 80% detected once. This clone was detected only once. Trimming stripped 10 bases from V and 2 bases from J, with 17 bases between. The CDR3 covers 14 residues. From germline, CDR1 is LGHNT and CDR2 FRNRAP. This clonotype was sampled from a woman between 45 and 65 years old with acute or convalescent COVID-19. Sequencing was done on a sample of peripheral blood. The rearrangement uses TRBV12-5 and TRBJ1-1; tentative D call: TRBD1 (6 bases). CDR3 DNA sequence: TGTGCTACCTCGGGAGGGACACCTAACACTGAAGCTTTCTTT. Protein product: CATSGGTPNTEAFF. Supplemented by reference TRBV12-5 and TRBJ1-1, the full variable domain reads DARVTQTPRHKVTEMGQEVTMRCQPILGHNTVFWYRQTMMQGLELLAYFRNRAPLDDSGMPKDRFSAEMPDATLATLKIQPSEPRDSAVYFCATSGGTPNTEAFFGQGTRLTVV.